This passage covers 8 T cell receptor beta chains from one sample sequenced in a study of beta chain features in type 1 diabetes (dated by TCRdb to the late 2010s). Study-level results and caveats: Type 1 diabetes patients showed a moderate but significant shortening of TCRB CDR3 length in all four CD4+ subsets.

These receptors are not linked to any known antigen. The library was generated by the immunoSEQ multiplex PCR assay. The entire amount of isolated RNA was reverse transcribed using the High Capacity cDNA Reverse Transcription Kit, so the sequenced TCRB transcripts were expressed ones. TCRdb's version of the immuneACCESS table is confined to in-frame rearrangements and falls short of the full clone set. An unresolved V gene accounts for under half of the shortfall where checked; the remainder is of unknown origin. A total of 400,000 or so clones appear in this sample, 10% to 15% of them only once. The leading ten clones occupy around 0.01% of the sample. The sequenced sample was naive CD4+ T cells from blood. The cell subset or site label here, explained by the study, means: true naive CD4+ T cells. Every receptor here comes from a woman aged 18-29 years with type 1 diabetes.

J is TRBJ2-5 and V is TRBV10-3, with 8 bases fitting TRBD2. The germline V gene has CDR1 ENHRY and CDR2 SYGVKD. V lost 3 bases, J lost 6 bases, and 6 bases stayed unmatched. The CDR3 consists of 14 residues. The chain's CDR3 is CAISESGGAKTQYF. As DNA, the CDR3 is TGTGCCATCAGTGAATCGGGGGGGGCCAAGACCCAGTACTTC.

This clone came up a few times. J is TRBJ2-1 and V is TRBV6-6; TRBD2 matches 7 bases. The J segment lost 6 bases and the V segment lost 7 bases, leaving 6 bases of the junction unmatched. This CDR3 region has 13 residues. Germline V gene sequence: CDR1 MNHNY, CDR2 SVGAGI (reference sequence). CDR3 region: CASKEGGVNEQFF. In nucleotides, the CDR3 is TGTGCCAGCAAGGAGGGAGGGGTCAATGAGCAGTTCTTC.

CDR3 protein: CSVGQGKVNEQFF. CDR3 DNA: TGCAGCGTTGGCCAGGGGAAGGTCAATGAGCAGTTCTTC. The chain joins TRBV29-1 to TRBJ2-1, with D perhaps matching TRBD1 (6 bases). From germline, CDR1 is SQVTM and CDR2 ANQGSEA. The CDR3 has 13 amino acids. Trimming pared 4 bases from V and 6 bases from J, leaving 13 bases between.

DNA of the CDR3: TGTGCCCGCCAGACAGGGATGAACACTGAAGCTTTCTTT. Translated, it gives CARQTGMNTEAFF. The J gene is TRBJ1-1, the V gene TRBV30, with 7 nucleotides matching TRBD1. The CDR3 contains 13 residues. The V gene end was trimmed by 8 bases and the J gene end by 0 bases; junction bases not matched to a gene: 6. Germline CDR1 and CDR2: GTSNPN and SVGIG (reference sequence).

In its sample, this clone was seen a few times. The chain employs TRBV5-1 and TRBJ2-3, with D possibly matching TRBD2 (6 bases). There are 14 residues in the CDR3. The V end was cut by 4 bases, the J end by 2 bases, with 11 bases between. The V gene's germline CDR1 is SGHRS and CDR2 YFSETQ. The CDR3 nucleotides read TGCGCCAGCAGCCCTGGGACTCCCACAGATACGCAGTATTTT. Translating it yields CASSPGTPTDTQYF.

This clone was observed a few times. The V call is TRBV10-3, the J call TRBJ2-7; possible D gene TRBD1, 7 bases. Per the germline V gene, CDR1 is ENHRY and CDR2 is SYGVKD. The length of the CDR3 is 13 residues. Trimming removed 3 bases from V and 5 bases from J, with 11 bases in between. As DNA, the CDR3 is TGTGCCATCAGTGACAGGGGGAGGAACGAGCAGTACTTC. This codes for CAISDRGRNEQYF.

This chain links TRBV7-2 with TRBJ2-7; D call uncertain. Trimming took off 2 bases at V and 2 bases at J, with 7 bases between the two ends. Germline V CDR1 and CDR2: SGHTA, FQGNSA. This CDR3 has 13 amino acids. This chain's CDR3 is CASSLPQAYEQYF. In nucleotides, the CDR3 is TGTGCCAGCAGCTTACCTCAGGCCTACGAGCAGTACTTC.

The chain uses TRBV4-3 and TRBJ2-7, with D possibly matching TRBD2 (5 bases). CDR1 is LGHNA and CDR2 is YSLEER in the germline V gene. This CDR3 has 15 amino acids. The germline V and J ends were trimmed by 2 bases and 3 bases, with 14 bases remaining between them. CDR3 region: CASSQSSYVGYEQYF. DNA of the CDR3: TGCGCCAGCAGCCAATCTAGCTATGTCGGCTACGAGCAGTACTTC.